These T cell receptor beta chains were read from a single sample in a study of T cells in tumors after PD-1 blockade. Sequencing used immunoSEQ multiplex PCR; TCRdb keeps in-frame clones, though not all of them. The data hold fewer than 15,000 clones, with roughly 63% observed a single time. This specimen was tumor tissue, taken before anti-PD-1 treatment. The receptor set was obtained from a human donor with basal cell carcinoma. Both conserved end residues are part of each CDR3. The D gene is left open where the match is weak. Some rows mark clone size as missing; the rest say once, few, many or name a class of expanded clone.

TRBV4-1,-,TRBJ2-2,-,TGCGCCAGCAGCCGAAGGCATGAGAACACCGGGGAGCTGTTTTTT,CASSRRHENTGELFF
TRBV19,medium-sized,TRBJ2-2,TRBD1,TGTGCCAGTACCCCCCTGACAGGGTTCGCCGGGGAGCTGTTTTTT,CASTPLTGFAGELFF
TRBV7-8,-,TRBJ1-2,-,TGTGCCAGCAGCCCCAGATCGAATGGCTACACCTTC,CASSPRSNGYTF
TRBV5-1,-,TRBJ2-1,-,TGCGCCAGCAGCTTGGGTCACCTTCTCGATGAGCAGTTCTTC,CASSLGHLLDEQFF
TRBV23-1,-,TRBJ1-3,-,TGCGCCAGCAGTCCACGACTTATCGGGGGAAACACCATATATTTT,CASSPRLIGGNTIYF
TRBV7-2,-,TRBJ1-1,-,TGTGCCAGCAGCCCAGGTGGGGGACGACTGAACACTGAAGCTTTCTTT,CASSPGGGRLNTEAFF
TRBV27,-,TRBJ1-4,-,TGTGCCAGCAGTTTACTATCCGGGCAGCCGGAAAAACTGTTTTTT,CASSLLSGQPEKLFF
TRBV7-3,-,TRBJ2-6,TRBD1,TGTGCCAGCAGCCACGACAGGGGAGGAGCTGGGGCCAACGTCCTGACTTTC,CASSHDRGGAGANVLTF
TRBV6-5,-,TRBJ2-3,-,TGTGCCAGCAGTTACTCTAAGGGTACAGATACGCAGTATTTT,CASSYSKGTDTQYF
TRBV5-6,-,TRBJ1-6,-,TGTGCCAGCAGCTTGTTGTCACGGCACAATTCACCCCTCCACTTT,CASSLLSRHNSPLHF
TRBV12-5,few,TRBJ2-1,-,TGTGCTAGTGGTCAGGGCAGGGCCCCTCACAATGAGCAGTTCTTC,CASGQGRAPHNEQFF
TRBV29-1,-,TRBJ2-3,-,-,CSVGIVGTGSEYF
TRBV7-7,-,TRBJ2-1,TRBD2,TGTGCTAGCAGCTCCGGGACTAGCCAGAACAATGAGCAGTTCTTC,CASSSGTSQNNEQFF
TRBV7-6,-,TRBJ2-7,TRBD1,TGTGCCAACAGCTTAGCGACAGGGACCGAGCAGTACTTC,CANSLATGTEQYF
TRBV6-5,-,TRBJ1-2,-,TGTGCCAGCAGTTTGGTTCACAAGGGAGTGGGTGGCTACACCTTC,CASSLVHKGVGGYTF
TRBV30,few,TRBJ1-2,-,TGTGCCTGGAGTTCCAGGGCAGGGAACTATGGCTACACCTTC,CAWSSRAGNYGYTF
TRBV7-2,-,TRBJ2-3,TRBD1,TGTGCCAGCAGCGGCACAGGGGTGGTCACAGATACGCAGTATTTT,CASSGTGVVTDTQYF
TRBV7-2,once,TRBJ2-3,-,TGTGCCAGCAGCCCAGCGCAGAGAACGCAGTATTTT,CASSPAQRTQYF
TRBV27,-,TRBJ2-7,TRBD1,TGTGCCAGCAGTTTGGTTTCAGGGGGCCCCTACGAGCAGTACTTC,CASSLVSGGPYEQYF
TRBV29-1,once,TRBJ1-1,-,TGCAGCGTTGAAGATACGGGCACAGGGAGTGGGGAAGCTTTCTTT,CSVEDTGTGSGEAFF
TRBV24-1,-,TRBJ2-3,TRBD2,TGTGCCACCAGTGACCCGCTAGCGGGAGGCCCAGATACGCAGTATTTT,CATSDPLAGGPDTQYF
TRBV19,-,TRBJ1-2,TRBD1,TGTGCCAGTAGATCGGACAGGCTGAACTATGGCTACACCTTC,CASRSDRLNYGYTF
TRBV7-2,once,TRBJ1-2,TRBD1,TGTGCCAGCAGCCAGAACAGGGGGCAGGGCGGCTACACCTTC,CASSQNRGQGGYTF
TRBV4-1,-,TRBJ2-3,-,TGCGCCAGCAGCCAAGAAGGGCTAGTAGCAGATACGCAGTATTTT,CASSQEGLVADTQYF
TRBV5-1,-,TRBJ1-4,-,TGCGCCAGCAGCCTTAAACCATCCTCGACTAATGAAAAACTGTTTTTT,CASSLKPSSTNEKLFF
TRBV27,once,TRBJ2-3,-,TGTGCCAGCACTCCGGGACTCAGCACAGATACGCAGTATTTT,CASTPGLSTDTQYF
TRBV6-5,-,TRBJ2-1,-,TGTGCCAGCAGGGCACGAGGGGGTGAGCAGTTCTTC,CASRARGGEQFF
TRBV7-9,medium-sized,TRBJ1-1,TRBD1,TGTGCCAGCAGCTTAGGGGGGACAGGGGTCCTGAACACTGAAGCTTTCTTT,CASSLGGTGVLNTEAFF
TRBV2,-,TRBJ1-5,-,TGTGCCAGCAGTGATGAAGGGACTTATAGCAATCGGCCCCAGCATTTT,CASSDEGTYSNRPQHF
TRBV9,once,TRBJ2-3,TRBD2,TGTGCCAGCAGCGGGCGGACTAGCGGTACCCCCACAGATACGCAGTATTTT,CASSGRTSGTPTDTQYF
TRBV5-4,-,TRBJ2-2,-,TGTGCCAGCAGCTCGTTGGGGAGGAACACCGGGGAGCTGTTTTTT,CASSSLGRNTGELFF
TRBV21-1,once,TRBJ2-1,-,TGTGCCAGCAGCAACTCGGGACTAGCGGACTACAATGAGCAGTTCTTC,CASSNSGLADYNEQFF
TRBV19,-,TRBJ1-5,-,TGTGCCAGTAACGGGGGACTCGGACAGCCCCAGCATTTT,CASNGGLGQPQHF
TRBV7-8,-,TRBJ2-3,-,TGTGCCAGCAGGCGTTATGCAGGGTCGAGCACAGATACGCAGTATTTT,CASRRYAGSSTDTQYF
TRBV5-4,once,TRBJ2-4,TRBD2,TGTGCCAGCAGCGGCGCGGGAGGCGGGAGGGGCAACATTCAGTACTTC,CASSGAGGGRGNIQYF
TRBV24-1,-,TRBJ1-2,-,TGTGCCACCAGTGATTCCCGGAAGGCGGGGAATTCTGGCTACACCTTC,CATSDSRKAGNSGYTF
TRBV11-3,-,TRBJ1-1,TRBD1,TGTGCCAGCAGCTTTCGGACAGGGAGGGACACTGAAGCTTTCTTT,CASSFRTGRDTEAFF
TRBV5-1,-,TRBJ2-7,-,TGCGCCAGCAGCTTGAAGCCCTACGAGCAGTACTTC,CASSLKPYEQYF
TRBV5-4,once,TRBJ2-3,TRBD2,TGTGCCAGCAGCTTGGGGGCGGGAGCGAACACAGATACGCAGTATTTT,CASSLGAGANTDTQYF
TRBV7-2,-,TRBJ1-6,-,TGTGCCAGCAGCTTAACAGGGCAGAATAATTCACCCCTCCACTTT,CASSLTGQNNSPLHF